This is a list of T cell receptor beta chains from one sample in a study of long-term antiretroviral therapy in people with HIV. Sequencing was performed with immunoSEQ multiplex PCR; in TCRdb, only in-frame clones are kept and a portion is missing. Of tens of thousands of clones in the sample, approximately 86% were seen once. The sequenced sample was unsorted PBMCs, obtained 0.1 years before starting antiretroviral therapy. The receptors originated from a woman aged 50 to 60 with HIV. The conserved cysteine and the conserved F or W are not part of the CDR3 here. Each record gives: J gene, V gene, CDR3 protein.

j_gene: TRBJ1-5; v_gene: TRBV6-5; CDR3aa: ASSYDRNQPQH
j_gene: TRBJ1-6; v_gene: TRBV5-1; CDR3aa: ASSIVLNSPLH
j_gene: TRBJ1-4; v_gene: TRBV11-2; CDR3aa: ASSRSLALDEKLF
j_gene: TRBJ1-6; v_gene: TRBV7-3; CDR3aa: ASSLSSSYNSPLH
j_gene: TRBJ2-2; v_gene: TRBV11-2; CDR3aa: ASRLGVTGELF
j_gene: TRBJ2-7; v_gene: TRBV19; CDR3aa: ASSIPGTGRNEQY
j_gene: TRBJ1-2; v_gene: TRBV5-6; CDR3aa: ASSLDSGYT
j_gene: TRBJ1-5; v_gene: TRBV30; CDR3aa: AWSGGGSNQPQH
j_gene: TRBJ1-2; v_gene: TRBV10-3; CDR3aa: AIRVGAQDGYT
j_gene: TRBJ2-7; v_gene: TRBV7-9; CDR3aa: ASSLGGDSYEQY
j_gene: TRBJ2-7; v_gene: TRBV2; CDR3aa: ASRGQGPAYEQY
j_gene: TRBJ2-5; v_gene: TRBV19; CDR3aa: ASSIDHGTGWEETQY
j_gene: TRBJ1-6; v_gene: TRBV19; CDR3aa: ASSIPQGHSPLH
j_gene: TRBJ2-5; v_gene: TRBV6-5; CDR3aa: ATRQETQY
j_gene: TRBJ2-3; v_gene: TRBV4-3; CDR3aa: ASSQASLNGGAGYTQY
j_gene: TRBJ2-3; v_gene: TRBV13; CDR3aa: ASSGHWTSGDTDTQY
j_gene: TRBJ1-5; v_gene: TRBV6-5; CDR3aa: AGRSGSNQPQH
j_gene: TRBJ2-3; v_gene: TRBV7-2; CDR3aa: ASSLQAGGLNTQY
j_gene: TRBJ2-7; v_gene: TRBV7-9; CDR3aa: ASSLGGAPYEQY
j_gene: TRBJ2-3; v_gene: TRBV4-2; CDR3aa: ASSLQALAGGGGTDTQY
j_gene: TRBJ1-2; v_gene: TRBV5-1; CDR3aa: ASSLDNPGQNYGYT
j_gene: TRBJ2-7; v_gene: TRBV7-2; CDR3aa: ASSLDHEQY
j_gene: TRBJ2-7; v_gene: TRBV29-1; CDR3aa: SVEETMGQY
j_gene: TRBJ1-5; v_gene: TRBV19; CDR3aa: ASSILELSGQPQH
j_gene: TRBJ1-1; v_gene: TRBV5-5; CDR3aa: ASSLAPGGALNTEAF
j_gene: TRBJ2-3; v_gene: TRBV15; CDR3aa: ATSRVSALTDTQY
j_gene: TRBJ2-1; v_gene: TRBV7-3; CDR3aa: ASSSGRSSYNEQF
j_gene: TRBJ2-7; v_gene: TRBV5-6; CDR3aa: ASSLGRYEQY
j_gene: TRBJ2-1; v_gene: TRBV9; CDR3aa: ASSSRLAGRNEQF
j_gene: TRBJ2-3; v_gene: TRBV4-2; CDR3aa: ASSQARGVYTDTQY
j_gene: TRBJ1-2; v_gene: TRBV5-1; CDR3aa: ASSSTDTGGAYGYT
j_gene: TRBJ1-2; v_gene: TRBV28; CDR3aa: ASSTTGTSHGYT
j_gene: TRBJ2-3; v_gene: TRBV10-3; CDR3aa: AISRGGRTDTQY
j_gene: TRBJ1-5; v_gene: TRBV5-4; CDR3aa: ASSLQGGSSNQPQH
j_gene: TRBJ1-1; v_gene: TRBV11-2; CDR3aa: ASSLTYAGPRSNTEAF
j_gene: TRBJ2-7; v_gene: TRBV30; CDR3aa: AWSVELYEQY
j_gene: TRBJ1-5; v_gene: TRBV30; CDR3aa: AWRPLRGASQPQH
j_gene: TRBJ1-4; v_gene: TRBV29-1; CDR3aa: SSRDSDEKLF
j_gene: TRBJ2-1; v_gene: TRBV19; CDR3aa: ASSMLHGGAVNEQF
j_gene: TRBJ1-2; v_gene: TRBV25-1; CDR3aa: ASSEFPGQWSGYT
j_gene: TRBJ2-1; v_gene: TRBV7-8; CDR3aa: ASSSLGSGTRYNEQF
j_gene: TRBJ2-7; v_gene: TRBV19; CDR3aa: ASSPYGASYEQY
j_gene: TRBJ2-7; v_gene: TRBV5-1; CDR3aa: ASSLVSGTSRSYEQY
j_gene: TRBJ1-2; v_gene: TRBV9; CDR3aa: ASSVEDRGLYGYT
j_gene: TRBJ2-5; v_gene: TRBV7-2; CDR3aa: ASSLGLAPTGGETQY
j_gene: TRBJ2-3; v_gene: TRBV6-4; CDR3aa: ASSAGLEDGTDTQY
j_gene: TRBJ2-7; v_gene: TRBV5-5; CDR3aa: ASGGTLTYEQY
j_gene: TRBJ1-4; v_gene: TRBV9; CDR3aa: ASSAPTGGTNEKLF
j_gene: TRBJ2-1; v_gene: TRBV7-7; CDR3aa: ASSAGPGGEQF
j_gene: TRBJ2-3; v_gene: TRBV30; CDR3aa: AWGSGPGTDTQY
j_gene: TRBJ2-3; v_gene: TRBV29-1; CDR3aa: SVEGVAGARTDTQY
j_gene: TRBJ1-2; v_gene: TRBV30; CDR3aa: ASPIGPSNYGYT
j_gene: TRBJ1-1; v_gene: TRBV11-2; CDR3aa: ASSLVAGAGAF
j_gene: TRBJ1-5; v_gene: TRBV9; CDR3aa: ASSVGGNNQPQH
j_gene: TRBJ1-5; v_gene: TRBV7-6; CDR3aa: ASSFGRDQPQH
j_gene: TRBJ1-2; v_gene: TRBV19; CDR3aa: ASHRSSYGYT
j_gene: TRBJ2-2; v_gene: TRBV30; CDR3aa: AWSRMPNTGELF
j_gene: TRBJ2-3; v_gene: TRBV5-6; CDR3aa: ASSTAGGPGTDTQY
j_gene: TRBJ2-5; v_gene: TRBV9; CDR3aa: ASSVGWGGQETQY
j_gene: TRBJ2-5; v_gene: TRBV11-2; CDR3aa: ASSPGPTQETQY